Reported below is one T cell receptor beta chain. Amplified regions were TCR beta CDR3 sequences from RNA transcripts. HTBI primers were used for first-round RT-PCR of the TCR CDR3. TCRdb reprocessed the multiplex PCR reads with MiXCR, giving one entry per CDR3 protein. The sample includes 600,000 or so distinct CDR3 sequences, about 14% seen only once; the top ten take 9.5% to 15%. Germline V gene sequence: CDR1 SGHAT, CDR2 FQNNGV. With 4 bases removed from V and 9 bases from J, the gap between germline ends came to 19 bases. The CDR3 sequence is 15 residues long. The data are from a study of T cells in Graves' hyperthyroidism and ophthalmopathy.

The sequence came from a woman between 45 and 65 years old with Graves' ophthalmopathy. Sequenced input: blood. This chain links TRBV11-2 with TRBJ1-3; D is unresolved. Here the CDR3 reads CASSSLPDPIATIYF. For the CDR3, the DNA is TGTGCCAGCAGCTCGCTACCGGACCCCATCGCCACCATATATTTT.